The 11 T cell receptor beta chains reported below all come from one sample, sequenced in a study of beta chain features in type 1 diabetes. No antigens are known for them. The sequenced template was cDNA made from the entire isolated RNA. The table came from immunoSEQ multiplex PCR; TCRdb's copy has only in-frame clones and leaves some out. The data contain 600,000 to 750,000 clones, around 11% of them seen just once; the ten biggest clones take up roughly 0.11%. Broader study findings: Researchers report that Type 1 diabetes patients had moderately but significantly shorter TCRB CDR3s across all four CD4+ subsets.

The sequenced material came from naive CD4+ T cells from blood. The receptors were sampled from a man aged 25 to 45 with type 1 diabetes.

The chain has TRBV7-8 and TRBJ2-2, with 9 bases fitting TRBD1. CDR1 and CDR2 from the germline V gene are SGHVS and FQNEAQ. CDR3 length: 15 amino acids. Losses at the gene ends were 5 bases for V and 4 bases for J; bases not matched to a gene: 5. DNA for the CDR3: TGTGCCAGCAGCGGGGGACAGGGAGCCACCGGGGAGCTGTTTTTT. Encoded protein: CASSGGQGATGELFF.

This clone has a handful of counts. J is TRBJ1-5 and V is TRBV6-6; D might be TRBD1 (5 bases). V gave up 8 bases and J gave up 2 bases, with 7 bases separating them. Germline V lookup: CDR1 MNHNY, CDR2 SVGAGI (reference sequence). This CDR3 contains 12 residues. For the CDR3, the DNA is TGTGCCAGCGGGGCTGGCAATCAGCCCCAGCATTTT. Translating it yields CASGAGNQPQHF.

This rearrangement joins TRBV7-2 to TRBJ2-3, with TRBD2 as a possible D gene (7 bases). Germline V gene lookup returns CDR1 SGHTA and CDR2 FQGNSA. The CDR3 is 12 amino acids. V lost 8 bases and J lost 10, with 16 bases in between. The CDR3 bases are TGTGCCAGCCTCCGGGGGGAGGGGGCGCAGTATTTT. The encoded protein is CASLRGEGAQYF.

This chain uses TRBV29-1 with TRBJ2-1, with TRBD1 as a possible D gene (7 bases). Germline-derived CDR1 and CDR2 are SQVTM and ANQGSEA. The CDR3 loop spans 12 amino acids. Between the trimmed V and J ends, which lost 7 bases and 3 bases, there was a span of 10 bases. This CDR3 reads CSGRDSYNEQFF. CDR3 sequence (DNA): TGCAGCGGGAGGGACAGCTACAATGAGCAGTTCTTC.

The V gene is TRBV7-9, the J gene TRBJ1-5; the D is unclear. The germline V and J ends were trimmed by 1 base and 9 bases, with 4 bases remaining between them. Germline V gives CDR1 SEHNR, CDR2 FQNEAQ (reference sequence). This CDR3 comprises 11 residues. As DNA, the CDR3 is TGTGCCAGCAGCTTAGGTGGGCCCCAGCATTTT. Translating gives CASSLGGPQHF.

This clone was observed a few times. This rearrangement joins TRBV7-9 to TRBJ2-2; D is undetermined. Germline loops: CDR1 SEHNR, CDR2 FQNEAQ (reference sequence). The CDR3 consists of 12 residues. V was cut by 5 bases and J by 1 base, with 2 bases left in between. CDR3 protein: CASSRNTGELFF. DNA of the CDR3: TGTGCCAGCAGCCGGAACACCGGGGAGCTGTTTTTT.

This clone was seen only a few times. The chain carries TRBV11-2 and TRBJ2-7; 9 bases match TRBD1. Germline V gene data show CDR1 as SGHAT and CDR2 as FQNNGV. J gave up 3 bases and V 1 base, and 7 bases lay outside the gene matches. CDR3 size: 16 residues. The CDR3 region has the DNA TGTGCCAGCAGCTTAGTACGACGGACAGGGGACTACGAGCAGTACTTC. The encoded protein is CASSLVRRTGDYEQYF.

This chain joins TRBV19 and TRBJ1-2; possible D gene TRBD1, 6 bases. Looked up from germline, CDR1 is LNHDA and CDR2 is SQIVND (reference sequence). The CDR3 has 17 residues. Trimming cost V 5 bases and J 7 bases, with 26 bases left between them. The CDR3 coding sequence is TGTGCCAGTAGTTTCCAGTGGGGGCAGGGTCCAACTACTGGCTACACCTTC. Translating gives CASSFQWGQGPTTGYTF.

J is TRBJ1-6 and V is TRBV30; 9 positions agree with TRBD1. The CDR3 is made up of 15 amino acids. Losses at the gene ends were 3 bases for V and 9 bases for J; bases not matched to a gene: 9. Germline V CDR1 and CDR2: GTSNPN, SVGIG (reference sequence). The CDR3 region has the DNA TGTGCCTGGAGCGCCGGGGACAGGGTGGGTTCACCCCTCCACTTT. Protein sequence: CAWSAGDRVGSPLHF.

This rearrangement joins TRBV7-2 to TRBJ1-2; a possible D gene is TRBD1 (5 bases). Germline CDR1 and CDR2: SGHTA and FQGNSA. The V end was cut by 3 bases, the J end by 4 bases, with 9 bases between. The length of the CDR3 is 13 residues. CDR3 protein: CASSFQGGYGYTF. The CDR3 DNA reads as TGTGCCAGCAGCTTCCAGGGCGGCTATGGCTACACCTTC.

With regard to this clone: The junction and the germline gene differ at one end; a read error may be behind it. The chain recombines TRBV2 with TRBJ2-6; no clear D gene. Germline assignment: CDR1 SNHLY and CDR2 FYNNEI. The CDR3 sequence is 13 residues long. CDR3 DNA: TGTGCCAGCAGGGCTTCTGGTGCCAACGTCCTGACTTTC. Translated, it gives CASRASGANVLTF.